The TCR beta chain described here comes from a study of vaccination and CD4 T cells after COVID-19. About the research overall: Six males and four females, two Hispanic, made up the convalescents. A median of about 98 days (range 35 to 161) separated diagnosis from post-COVID sampling. Overlapping spike peptides of SARS-CoV-2, HCoV-NL63, HCoV-OC43 and HCoV-229E were used, and cells were stimulated with them. Findings and limits, study-wide: The median number of SARS-CoV-2-reactive clonotypes increased from about 20 to 38, a change that did not reach significance.

Sequenced with the Oncomine TCR Beta short-read assay was DNA taken from cultured CD4+ T cells. TCRdb itself ran the PCR reads through MiXCR, one entry per CDR3 protein. The sample contains around 4,600 distinct CDR3 sequences, 46% of which appear only once. Documented treatment: roughly 10-day PBMC culture with coronavirus spike peptide pools or control peptides (ViraFEST assay). In its sample, this clonotype was seen a few times. The antigen remains unidentified. The CDR3 spans 10 residues. CDR1 is MNHNS and CDR2 is SASEGT in the germline V gene. Trimming took off 9 bases at V and 2 bases at J, with 4 bases between the two ends.

Sequencing was performed on CD4+ T cells from blood, cultured in vitro. The TCR originated in a human donor who had recovered from COVID-19. The chain links TRBV6-1 to TRBJ1-2, with unresolved D. CDR3 protein: CARDNYGYTF. CDR3 DNA sequence: TGTGCCAGGGACAACTATGGCTACACCTTC.